Listed below are T cell receptor beta chains from one sample, sequenced in a study of response to subunit inactivated influenza vaccine. A single record per CDR3 protein comes from TCRdb applying MiXCR to the RT-PCR reads. The sample contains some 520,000 distinct CDR3 sequences, about 15% of which appear only once. Sequencing used CD4+ T cells sorted from PBMCs, obtained around 25 months after vaccination. These receptors originate from a man between 50 and 75 years old who received an inactivated influenza vaccine. Each CDR3 is given with its conserved first and last residue. The D gene is left open where the match is weak. Clone size is shown for a subset of rows, as once, few, many or a class of expanded clone.

once	TRBJ2-7	NA	TRBV14	TGTGCCAGCAGCCAAGCGGTGGGCTACGAGCAGTACTTC	CASSQAVGYEQYF
few	TRBJ2-7	TRBD1	TRBV6-5	TGTGCCAGCAGCTTAGTGGACAGGGAGAGCGAGCAGTACTTC	CASSLVDRESEQYF
few	TRBJ2-3	TRBD1	TRBV28	TGTGCCAGCAGACCCCCGGGACAGGGGACTAGTCGCACAGATACGCAGTATTTT	CASRPPGQGTSRTDTQYF
NA	TRBJ1-1	TRBD1	TRBV18	TGTGCCAGCTCACAGATGGACAGGGGGCTTGGCACTGAAGCTTTCTTT	CASSQMDRGLGTEAFF
NA	TRBJ2-1	NA	TRBV28	TGTGCCAGCAACACACTAGTTTACAATGAGCAGTTCTTC	CASNTLVYNEQFF
NA	TRBJ2-2	NA	TRBV27	TGTGCCAGCAGTTTGCCCCCCGGCACCGGGGAGCTGTTTTTT	CASSLPPGTGELFF
few	TRBJ2-5	TRBD2	TRBV20-1	TGCAGTCTCCGGGCTAGCGGGAAAGAGACCCAGTACTTC	CSLRASGKETQYF
NA	TRBJ1-1	TRBD1	TRBV5-1	TGCGCCAGCAGCTTGGGGACAGGGCGAGGCACTGAAGCTTTCTTT	CASSLGTGRGTEAFF
NA	TRBJ1-1	NA	TRBV20-1	TGCAGTGCTTCTAAGGGGACTGGGGATTTTTTAGCTTTCTTT	CSASKGTGDFLAFF
NA	TRBJ1-2	NA	TRBV29-1	TGCAGCGTTGTCCCCCGGACCTTCTATGGCTACACCTTC	CSVVPRTFYGYTF
few	TRBJ2-7	TRBD2	TRBV20-1	TGCAGTGCTAGTGTAGCGGGGCCGACATACGAGCAGTACTTC	CSASVAGPTYEQYF
NA	TRBJ1-6	TRBD1	TRBV11-1	TGTGCCAGCAGCTCTGGAGGGACAGGGGGCAGTTCGCATTCACCCCTCCACTTT	CASSSGGTGGSSHSPLHF
NA	TRBJ2-2	NA	TRBV5-5	TGTGCCAGCAGCTACCAGAGAACGAACACCGGGGAGCTGTTTTTT	CASSYQRTNTGELFF
NA	TRBJ2-1	NA	TRBV10-3	TGTGCCATCAGTGAGTCGGCGGGGTCCTCCTACAATGAGCAGTTCTTC	CAISESAGSSYNEQFF
NA	TRBJ1-2	NA	TRBV4-3	TGCGCCAGCAGCCAAGATCGTTCAGGGAACTATGGCTACACCTTC	CASSQDRSGNYGYTF
few	TRBJ2-7	NA	TRBV5-1	TGCGCCAGCAGGGCCGAGGGAGCGTCGTCCTACGAGCAGTACTTC	CASRAEGASSYEQYF
few	TRBJ1-2	NA	TRBV3-1	TGTGCCAGCAGCCCCGAGAGAGGAGGCTACACCTTC	CASSPERGGYTF
few	TRBJ1-2	NA	TRBV12-3/TRBV12-4	TGTGCCAGCAGTTTCTCTTGGGTTGGCTACACCTTC	CASSFSWVGYTF
few	TRBJ2-7	NA	TRBV2	TGTGCCAGCAGCATCGGGAACTACGAGCAGTACTTC	CASSIGNYEQYF
few	TRBJ1-5	NA	TRBV12-3/TRBV12-4	TGTGCCAGCAGTCCAAGGGGTGACAGAAATCAGCCCCAGCATTTT	CASSPRGDRNQPQHF
NA	TRBJ2-1	NA	TRBV14	TGTGCCAGCAGCCAAGACCGAAGAAGAGAGTTCTTC	CASSQDRRREFF
NA	TRBJ1-4	TRBD1	TRBV9	TGTGCCAGCAGCGTCGGGACAGCCGCTTCTAATGAAAAACTGTTTTTT	CASSVGTAASNEKLFF